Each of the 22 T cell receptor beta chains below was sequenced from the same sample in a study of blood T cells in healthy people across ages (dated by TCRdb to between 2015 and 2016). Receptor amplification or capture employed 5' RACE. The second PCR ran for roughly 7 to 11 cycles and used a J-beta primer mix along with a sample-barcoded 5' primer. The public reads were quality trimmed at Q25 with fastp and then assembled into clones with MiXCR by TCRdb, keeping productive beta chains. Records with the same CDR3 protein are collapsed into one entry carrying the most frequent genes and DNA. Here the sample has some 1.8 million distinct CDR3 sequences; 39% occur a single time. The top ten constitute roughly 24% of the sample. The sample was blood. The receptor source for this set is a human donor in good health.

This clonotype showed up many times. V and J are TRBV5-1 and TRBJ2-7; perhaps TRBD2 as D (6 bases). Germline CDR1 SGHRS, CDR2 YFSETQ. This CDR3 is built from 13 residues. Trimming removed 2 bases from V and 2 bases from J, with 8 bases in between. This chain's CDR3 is CASSFSGPYEQYF. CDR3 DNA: TGCGCCAGCAGCTTTAGCGGTCCCTACGAGCAGTACTTC.

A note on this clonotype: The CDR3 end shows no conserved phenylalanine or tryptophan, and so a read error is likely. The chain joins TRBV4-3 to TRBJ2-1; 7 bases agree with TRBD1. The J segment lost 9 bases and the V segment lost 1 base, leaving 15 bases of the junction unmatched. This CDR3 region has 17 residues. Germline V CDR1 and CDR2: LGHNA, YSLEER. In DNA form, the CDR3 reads TGCGCCAGCAGCCAAGCTAACTTAGGGACAGCGATGGGTGAGCAGTTCTGC. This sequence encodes CASSQANLGTAMGEQFC.

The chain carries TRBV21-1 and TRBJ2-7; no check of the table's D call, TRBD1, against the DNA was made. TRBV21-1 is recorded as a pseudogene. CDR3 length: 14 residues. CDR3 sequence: CAIIHDRNPDEQYF. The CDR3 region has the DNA TGTGCCATAATTCACGACAGAAATCCCGACGAGCAGTACTTC.

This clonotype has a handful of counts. The CDR3 loop reads CASSRLTGRGGTDTQYF. CDR3 bases: TGTGCCAGCAGCCGCCTAACAGGGCGGGGGGGAACAGATACGCAGTATTTT. The rearrangement joins TRBV4-2 to TRBJ2-3; the match to TRBD2 covers 9 bases. The CDR3 loop spans 17 amino acids. Unmatched junction bases numbered 11, after V lost 4 bases and J lost 3 bases. Looked up from germline, CDR1 is LGHNA and CDR2 is YNFKEQ.

The CDR3 sequence: CATNVGGGDTQYF. CDR3 DNA: TGTGCCACCAACGTAGGGGGGGGTGATACGCAGTATTTT. The chain recombines TRBV10-3 with TRBJ2-3; a possible D gene is TRBD2 (7 bases). Germline values: CDR1 ENHRY, CDR2 SYGVKD. V lost 10 bases to trimming and J lost 6 bases, with 17 bases between them. The CDR3 is 13 amino acids.

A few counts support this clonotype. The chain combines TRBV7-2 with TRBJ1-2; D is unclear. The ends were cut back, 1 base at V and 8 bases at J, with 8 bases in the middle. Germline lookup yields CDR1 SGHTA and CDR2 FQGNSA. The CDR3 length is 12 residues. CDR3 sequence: CASSLVSRGYTF. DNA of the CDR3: TGTGCCAGCAGCTTAGTAAGCAGAGGCTACACCTTC.

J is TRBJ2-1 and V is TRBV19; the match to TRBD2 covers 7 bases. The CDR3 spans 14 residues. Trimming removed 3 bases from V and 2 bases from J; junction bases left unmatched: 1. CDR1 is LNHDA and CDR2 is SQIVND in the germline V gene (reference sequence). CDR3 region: CASSIRGAYNEQFF. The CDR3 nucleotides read TGTGCCAGTAGTATCCGGGGGGCCTACAATGAGCAGTTCTTC.

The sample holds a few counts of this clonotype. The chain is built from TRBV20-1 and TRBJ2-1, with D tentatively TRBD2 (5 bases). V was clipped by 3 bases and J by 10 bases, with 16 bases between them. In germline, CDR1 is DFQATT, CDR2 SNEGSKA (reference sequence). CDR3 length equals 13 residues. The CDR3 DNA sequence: TGCAGTGCTAGGGACTCCCTCCTCGGGGAGCAGTTCTTC. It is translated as CSARDSLLGEQFF.

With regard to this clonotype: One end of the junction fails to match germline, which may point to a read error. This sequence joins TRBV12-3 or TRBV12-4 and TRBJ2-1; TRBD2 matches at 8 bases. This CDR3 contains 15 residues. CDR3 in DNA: TGTGCCTGCAGTTCGAGCGGGGGACTGTACAATGAGCAGTTCTTC. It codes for CACSSSGGLYNEQFF.

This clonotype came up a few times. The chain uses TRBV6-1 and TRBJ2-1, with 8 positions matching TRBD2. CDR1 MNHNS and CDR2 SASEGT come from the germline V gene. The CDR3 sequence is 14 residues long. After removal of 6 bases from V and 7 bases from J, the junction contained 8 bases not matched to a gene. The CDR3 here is CASRDSGGWNEQFF. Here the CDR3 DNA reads TGTGCCAGCAGAGACAGCGGGGGCTGGAATGAGCAGTTCTTC.

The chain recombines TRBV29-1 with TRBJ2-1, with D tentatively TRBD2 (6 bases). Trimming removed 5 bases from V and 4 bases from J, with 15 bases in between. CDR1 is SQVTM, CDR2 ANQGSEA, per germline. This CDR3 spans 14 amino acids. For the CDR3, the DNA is TGCAGCGTTATAAAGGGGCGGGGATACAATGAGCAGTTCTTC. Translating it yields CSVIKGRGYNEQFF.

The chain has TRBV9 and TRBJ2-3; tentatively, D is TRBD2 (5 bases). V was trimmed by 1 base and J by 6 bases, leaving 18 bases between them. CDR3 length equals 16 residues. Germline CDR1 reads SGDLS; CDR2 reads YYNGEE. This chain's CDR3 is CASSVRAGPGGDTQYF. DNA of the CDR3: TGTGCCAGCAGCGTACGGGCGGGCCCCGGTGGGGATACGCAGTATTTT.

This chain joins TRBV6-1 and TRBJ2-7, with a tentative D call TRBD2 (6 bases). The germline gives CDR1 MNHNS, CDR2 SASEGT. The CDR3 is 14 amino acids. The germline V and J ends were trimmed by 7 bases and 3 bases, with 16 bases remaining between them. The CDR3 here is CASTPLSGFYEQYF. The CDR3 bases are TGTGCCAGCACCCCGCTCAGCGGGTTCTACGAGCAGTACTTC.

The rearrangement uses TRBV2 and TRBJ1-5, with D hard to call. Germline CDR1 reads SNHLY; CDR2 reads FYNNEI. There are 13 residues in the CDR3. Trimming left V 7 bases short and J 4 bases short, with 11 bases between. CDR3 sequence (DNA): TGTGCCAGCAATATAGTGCTTAATCAGCCCCAGCATTTT. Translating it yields CASNIVLNQPQHF.

CDR3 sequence: CASTRQFTTYNEQFF. In nucleotides, the CDR3 is TGTGCCAGCACCCGACAGTTCACAACCTACAATGAGCAGTTCTTC. The chain joins TRBV12-3 or TRBV12-4 to TRBJ2-1, with a possible D match to TRBD1 (5 bases). CDR3 size: 15 residues. Trimming removed 7 bases at V and 2 bases at J, with 15 bases between.

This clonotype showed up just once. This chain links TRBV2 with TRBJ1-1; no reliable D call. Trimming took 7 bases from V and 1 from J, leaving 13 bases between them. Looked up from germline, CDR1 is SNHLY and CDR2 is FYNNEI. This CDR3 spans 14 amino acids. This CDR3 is CASKVVNANTEAFF. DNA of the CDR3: TGTGCCAGCAAGGTTGTAAATGCGAACACTGAAGCTTTCTTT.

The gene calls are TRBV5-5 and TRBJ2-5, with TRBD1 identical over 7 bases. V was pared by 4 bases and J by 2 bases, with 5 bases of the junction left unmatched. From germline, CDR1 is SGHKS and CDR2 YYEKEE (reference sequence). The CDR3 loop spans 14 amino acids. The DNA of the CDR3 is TGTGCCAGCAGCCACAGGGGAGAGCAAGAGACCCAGTACTTC. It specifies CASSHRGEQETQYF.

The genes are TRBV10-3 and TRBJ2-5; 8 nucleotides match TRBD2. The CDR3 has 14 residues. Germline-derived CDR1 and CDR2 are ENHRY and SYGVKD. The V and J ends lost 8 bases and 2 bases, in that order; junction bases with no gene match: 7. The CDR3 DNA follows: TGTGCCATCCGCCTCGCGGGGGGACAAGAGACCCAGTACTTC. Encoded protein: CAIRLAGGQETQYF.

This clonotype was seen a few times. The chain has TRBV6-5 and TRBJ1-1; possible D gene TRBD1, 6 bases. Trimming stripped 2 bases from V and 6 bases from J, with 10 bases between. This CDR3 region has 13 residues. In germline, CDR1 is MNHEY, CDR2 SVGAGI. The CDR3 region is CASSYGGSPEAFF. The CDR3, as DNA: TGTGCCAGCAGTTACGGGGGCTCGCCTGAAGCTTTCTTT.

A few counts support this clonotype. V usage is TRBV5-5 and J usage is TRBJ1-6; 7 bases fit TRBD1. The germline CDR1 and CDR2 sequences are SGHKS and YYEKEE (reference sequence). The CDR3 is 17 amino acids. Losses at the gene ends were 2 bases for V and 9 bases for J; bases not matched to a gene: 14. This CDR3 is CASSLRLDAGGASPLHF. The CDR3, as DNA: TGTGCCAGCAGCTTAAGGTTGGATGCAGGGGGTGCTTCACCCCTCCACTTT.

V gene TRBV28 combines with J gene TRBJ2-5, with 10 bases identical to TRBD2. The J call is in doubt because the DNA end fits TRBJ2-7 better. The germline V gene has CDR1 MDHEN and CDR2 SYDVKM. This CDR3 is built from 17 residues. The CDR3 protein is CASSSPMQTSGFYEQYF. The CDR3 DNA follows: TGTGCCAGCAGTTCGCCTATGCAGACTAGCGGGTTCTACGAGCAGTACTTC.

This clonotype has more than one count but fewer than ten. The CDR3 loop reads CASSQARVSGANVLTF. CDR3 sequence (DNA): TGTGCCAGCAGCCAGGCTAGGGTCTCTGGGGCCAACGTCCTGACTTTC. The V call is TRBV3-1, the J call TRBJ2-6; D not certain. V gave up 3 bases and J gave up 0 bases, with 9 bases separating them. The CDR3 spans 16 residues. Per the germline V gene, CDR1 is LGHDT and CDR2 is YNNKEL (reference sequence). The complete variable domain, with remaining parts taken from reference TRBV3-1 and TRBJ2-6, reads DTAVSQTPKYLVTQMGNDKSIKCEQNLGHDTMYWYKQDSKKFLKIMFSYNNKELIINETVPNRFSPKSPDKAHLNLHINSLELGDSAVYFCASSQARVSGANVLTFGAGSRLTVL.